This TCR beta chain is drawn from a study of blood T cell repertoires in COVID-19. Study-wide background: Samples representing acute and convalescent COVID-19 were sourced from the United States, Italy and Spain.

This CDR3 contains 15 residues. The germline V gene has CDR1 SGHTA and CDR2 FQGNSA. V lost 4 bases and J 4 bases, leaving 11 bases between the germline ends. Authors' analysis steps: Reference gene primer amplification gave estimated nucleated cell counts. Repertoires were generated with immunoSEQ multiplex PCR, while TCRdb's copy carries only in-frame clones and drops some. That table supplies the V and J calls and clone size; D and trimming were determined from the DNA. The data hold over 200,000 clones, with over 80% observed a single time. Participant-reported clinical history was the basis for cohort assignment. A case of COVID-19 had been met by exposed participants within 2 weeks before study entry.

The sequence derives from a woman in her thirties who had been exposed to COVID-19. The specimen sequenced was PBMCs or T cells enriched from blood (not recorded which). This chain links TRBV7-2 with TRBJ1-6; no definite D call. The CDR3 nucleotides read TGTGCCAGCAGCTCCACTACGGGATATAATTCACCCCTCCACTTT. Its translation: CASSSTTGYNSPLHF.